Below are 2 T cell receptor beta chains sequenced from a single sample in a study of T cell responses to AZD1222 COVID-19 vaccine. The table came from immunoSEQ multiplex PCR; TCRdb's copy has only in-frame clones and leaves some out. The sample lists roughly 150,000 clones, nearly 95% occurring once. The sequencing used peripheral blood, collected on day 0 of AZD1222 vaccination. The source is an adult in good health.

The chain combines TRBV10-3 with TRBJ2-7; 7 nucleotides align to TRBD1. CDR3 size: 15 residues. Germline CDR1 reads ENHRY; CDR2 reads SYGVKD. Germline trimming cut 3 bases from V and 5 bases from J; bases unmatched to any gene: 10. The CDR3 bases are TGTGCCATCAGTGAAAGAGGGCAGGGGGAGAACGAGCAGTACTTC. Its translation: CAISERGQGENEQYF.

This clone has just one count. This CDR3 reads CASSEGDVLAGYEQYF. The CDR3 DNA sequence: TGTGCCAGCAGTGAAGGGGATGTACTAGCGGGGTATGAGCAGTACTTC. The chain combines TRBV2 with TRBJ2-7, with TRBD2 matching over 10 bases. Germline CDR1 SNHLY, CDR2 FYNNEI. This CDR3 spans 16 amino acids. The trim removed 1 base at V and 7 bases at J, leaving 10 bases unmatched.